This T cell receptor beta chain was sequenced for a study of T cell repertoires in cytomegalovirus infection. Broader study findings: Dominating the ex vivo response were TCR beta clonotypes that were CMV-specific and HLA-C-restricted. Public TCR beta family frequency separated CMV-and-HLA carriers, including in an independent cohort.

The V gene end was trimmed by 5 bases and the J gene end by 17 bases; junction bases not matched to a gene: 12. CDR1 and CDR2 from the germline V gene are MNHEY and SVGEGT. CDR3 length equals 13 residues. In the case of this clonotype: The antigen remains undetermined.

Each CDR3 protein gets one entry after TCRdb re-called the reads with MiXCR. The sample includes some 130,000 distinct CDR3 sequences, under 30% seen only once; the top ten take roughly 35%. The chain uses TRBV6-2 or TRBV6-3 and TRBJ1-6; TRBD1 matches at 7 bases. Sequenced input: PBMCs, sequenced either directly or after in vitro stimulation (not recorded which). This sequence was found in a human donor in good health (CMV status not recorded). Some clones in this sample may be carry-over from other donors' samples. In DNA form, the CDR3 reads TGTGCCAGCAGTAACGGCCTGGGACAGAAGATCCACTTT. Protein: CASSNGLGQKIHF.